Shown below are 5 T cell receptor beta chains from a single sample sequenced in a study of CD8 T cells in Susac syndrome. Random hexamers were used to reverse transcribe an amount of about 0.45 to 1 ug RNA. Using its own MiXCR run on the immunoSEQ multiplex PCR reads, TCRdb lists one record per CDR3 protein. Seen here are 95,000 to 150,000 distinct CDR3 sequences, around 94% observed once, and the top ten hold 0.2% to 0.25%. Sequenced input: CD8+ T cells from PBMCs. The receptors stem from a human donor with Susac syndrome.

This chain joins TRBV27 and TRBJ2-4; 7 bases are a match to TRBD2. The CDR3 is made up of 14 amino acids. V was clipped by 6 bases and J by 4 bases; unmatched bases: 6. Germline V gene data show CDR1 as MNHEY and CDR2 as SMNVEV (reference sequence). The DNA of the CDR3 is TGTGCCAGCAGCCGGGGGGAGGCTAAAAACATTCAGTACTTC. Translation: CASSRGEAKNIQYF.

The rearrangement uses TRBV27 and TRBJ1-2; 8 nucleotides match TRBD1. Germline V gene lookup returns CDR1 MNHEY and CDR2 SMNVEV (reference sequence). This CDR3 contains 17 residues. J was trimmed by 3 bases and V by 5 bases; bases with no gene match: 14. CDR3 DNA sequence: TGTGCCAGCAGTAGCTCGCTAAGGACAGGGTACTACTATGGCTACACCTTC. Its translation: CASSSSLRTGYYYGYTF.

This clonotype was observed a single time. This chain connects TRBV30 to TRBJ1-4, with D perhaps TRBD1 (5 bases). Germline V CDR1 and CDR2: GTSNPN, SVGIG (reference sequence). The ends were cut back, 0 bases at V and 5 bases at J, with 10 bases in the middle. The CDR3 covers 14 residues. The CDR3 is CAWSVDSSNEKLFF. The CDR3 nucleotides read TGTGCCTGGAGTGTTGACAGTTCAAATGAAAAACTGTTTTTT.

This chain connects TRBV21-1 to TRBJ2-5; the table's D call, TRBD1, was not checked against the DNA. TRBV21-1 is listed as a pseudogene. This CDR3 is built from 13 residues. The CDR3 DNA reads TGTGCCAGCAGCAATAGCGGCCCGGGGACCCAGTACTTC. Its translation is CASSNSGPGTQYF.

The V and J genes are TRBV24-1 and TRBJ2-3, with 11 bases aligning to TRBD2. The germline V gene has CDR1 KGHDR and CDR2 SFDVKD. With V trimmed by 1 base and J by 4 bases, 6 bases remained unmatched. This CDR3 has 17 amino acids. As DNA, the CDR3 is TGTGCCACCAGTGATTTTACTAGCGGGGGTGACCCAGATACGCAGTATTTT. Translating it yields CATSDFTSGGDPDTQYF.